These 10 T cell receptor beta chains were sequenced from one sample in a study of tumor-infiltrating lymphocytes in primary liver carcinoma. Unsorted whole blood yielded the blood RNA, and germline DNA was also extracted. With a constant-region primer, TCR beta cDNA was made from roughly 500 ng of total RNA. Employing slightly modified ARM-PCR, three nested multiplex PCR rounds were run, and these gave rise to the TCR beta libraries. In the first two PCR rounds, TRBV1-TRBV30 forward primers were paired with a C-beta reverse primer, and each round lasted roughly 9 cycles. TCRdb re-called the multiplex PCR reads with MiXCR, one entry per CDR3 protein. Of about 310,000 distinct CDR3 sequences listed, 50% to 75% are singletons. Sample: peripheral blood. The receptors were sampled from a young woman with primary liver carcinoma and hepatitis B virus infection.

Turning to this clonotype: One junction end does not reproduce the germline sequence, and a read error may be involved. The chain carries TRBV6-1 and TRBJ2-2; 8 nucleotides align to TRBD1. The germline V gene encodes CDR1 MNHNS and CDR2 SASEGT. This CDR3 has 19 residues. DNA for the CDR3: TGTGTCAGCAGTGAAACCCTTCCAGGGGGCGCCGCGAACACCGAGGAGCTGTTTTTT. It yields the protein CVSSETLPGGAANTEELFF.

As regards this clonotype: A much larger clone lies a single base off, so this may be a read error. CDR3 loop: CASSWGRERLEPQHF. CDR3 bases: TGTGCCAGCAGTTGGGGCAGGGAGCGCCTGGAGCCCCAGCATTTT. The V gene is TRBV12-3 or TRBV12-4, the J gene TRBJ1-5; TRBD1 is a possible D gene (5 bases). V shed 4 bases and J shed 8 bases, with 18 bases lying between them. The CDR3 is 15 residues long.

This clonotype has only a few counts. This rearrangement joins TRBV5-1 to TRBJ2-3; 12 bases match TRBD1. The CDR3 is made up of 16 amino acids. Germline-derived CDR1 and CDR2 are SGHRS and YFSETQ. With V trimmed by 3 bases and J by 7 bases, 9 bases remained unmatched. The CDR3 nucleotides are TGCGCCAGCAGCTACTCCGGGACAGGGGGCGCCTATACGCAGTATTTT. Translation: CASSYSGTGGAYTQYF.

Note on this clonotype: A much larger clonotype is one base distant, so this may be a read error. The rearrangement links TRBV12-3 or TRBV12-4 to TRBJ2-1; D is undetermined. The length of the CDR3 is 11 residues. The CDR3 sequence is CANSLTYEQFF. The CDR3 nucleotides are TGTGCCAACAGTTTAACTTATGAGCAGTTCTTC.

This rearrangement joins TRBV7-8 to TRBJ2-5; 11 nucleotides agree with TRBD2. CDR1 is SGHVS and CDR2 is FQNEAQ in the germline V gene. The J segment lost 4 bases and the V segment lost 2 bases, leaving 21 bases of the junction unmatched. This CDR3 is built from 21 residues. The DNA of the CDR3 is TGTGCCAGCAGCTTACCCCAGGGGGCCGCCGTAATAGCGGGAGGGTTAGAGACCCAGTACTTC. Amino acid sequence: CASSLPQGAAVIAGGLETQYF.

This rearrangement joins TRBV28 to TRBJ2-5; a weak D match, TRBD1 (6 bases). Trimming pared 6 bases from V and 5 bases from J, leaving 13 bases between. CDR3 length: 13 residues. CDR1 is MDHEN and CDR2 is SYDVKM in the germline V gene. The CDR3 sequence is CASRRTGSETQYF. As DNA, the CDR3 is TGTGCCAGCAGGAGAACAGGGTCGGAGACCCAGTACTTC.

About this clonotype: A read error is likely, as this CDR3 ends without the conserved phenylalanine or tryptophan. The chain couples TRBV6-2 or TRBV6-3 to TRBJ1-2, with no clear D. The V end lost 8 bases, the J end lost 4 bases, and 14 bases lay between the germline ends. CDR1 MNHEY and CDR2 SVGEGT come from the germline V gene. The CDR3 extends over 13 amino acids. The CDR3, as DNA: TGTGCCAGCCGACCGAGGGTTACCTATGGCTACACCATT. This translates into CASRPRVTYGYTI.

This clonotype has a count of ten or more. The chain is built from TRBV12-3 or TRBV12-4 and TRBJ2-5, with 13 bases fitting TRBD2. This CDR3 is built from 16 residues. V lost 6 bases, J lost 1 base, and 5 bases stayed unmatched. For the CDR3, the DNA is TGTGCCAGCAGACCCGGACTAGCGGGAGTCCAAGAGACCCAGTACTTC. Protein: CASRPGLAGVQETQYF.

The chain links TRBV28 to TRBJ1-2, with 11 bases that match TRBD1. J gave up 3 bases and V 7 bases, and 10 bases lay outside the gene matches. Germline lookup yields CDR1 MDHEN and CDR2 SYDVKM. The CDR3 runs to 16 residues. CDR3 sequence (DNA): TGTGCCAGCACCTCACCTTGGGACAGGGGGTACTATGGCTACACCTTC. It yields the protein CASTSPWDRGYYGYTF.

About this clonotype itself: Compared with germline, one end of the junction differs, possibly owing to a read error. The gene calls are TRBV4-2 and TRBJ1-4, with D perhaps TRBD1 (5 bases). Germline assignment: CDR1 LGHNA and CDR2 YNFKEQ. This CDR3 comprises 14 residues. In DNA, the CDR3 is TGTGCCAACAGCCAAGTGAGTGGGGGTGAAAAACTGTTTTTT. As protein: CANSQVSGGEKLFF.